The next 18 T cell receptor beta chains were all read from a single sample in a study of T cells in Graves' hyperthyroidism and ophthalmopathy. RNA transcripts gave rise to amplified TCR beta CDR3 regions. A first-round RT-PCR of the TCR CDR3 used the HTBI primer set. TCRdb reanalysed the multiplex PCR reads using MiXCR and keeps one entry per CDR3 protein. In the table there are about 480,000 distinct CDR3 sequences, about an eighth of which are singletons. Sample: blood. These receptors originate from a woman aged 18 to 35 with Graves' hyperthyroidism.

The chain joins TRBV19 to TRBJ2-7, with D maybe TRBD2 (6 bases). Trimming left V 9 bases short and J 5 bases short, with 20 bases between. The CDR3 extends over 14 amino acids. Germline V lookup: CDR1 LNHDA, CDR2 SQIVND (reference sequence). The CDR3 sequence is CASKEDYNTDEQYF. The CDR3 DNA sequence: TGTGCCAGCAAGGAGGACTATAATACAGACGAGCAGTACTTC. The full variable domain, completed using reference TRBV19 and TRBJ2-7, is DGGITQSPKYLFRKEGQNVTLSCEQNLNHDAMYWYRQDPGQGLRLIYYSQIVNDFQKGDIAEGYSVSREKKESFPLTVTSAQKNPTAFYLCASKEDYNTDEQYFGPGTRLTVT.

The sample holds a few counts of this clonotype. V and J are TRBV4-1 and TRBJ1-2; D perhaps matches TRBD1 (5 bases). The CDR3 is made up of 14 amino acids. Germline V gene sequence: CDR1 MGHRA, CDR2 YSYEKL. Trimming stripped 0 bases from V and 8 bases from J, with 13 bases between. The CDR3 region is CASSQESQGSGYTF. The CDR3 nucleotides are TGCGCCAGCAGCCAAGAGTCGCAGGGTAGCGGCTACACCTTC.

This clonotype has just a few counts. This rearrangement joins TRBV5-1 to TRBJ1-2; 10 bases map to TRBD1. This CDR3 contains 16 residues. The J segment lost 6 bases and the V segment lost 4 bases, leaving 12 bases of the junction unmatched. Germline V lookup: CDR1 SGHRS, CDR2 YFSETQ. The CDR3 DNA reads as TGCGCCAGCAGCATCGACAGGGGGCGGCCGGGGGATGGCTACACCTTC. This translates into CASSIDRGRPGDGYTF.

This clonotype was seen repeatedly, ten times or more. The CDR3 DNA reads TGTGCCAGCAGCTTGGCTTTGACGACCTTTCAGGGCTACACCTTC. Its translation: CASSLALTTFQGYTF. This sequence joins TRBV5-6 and TRBJ1-2, with D hard to call. The CDR3 loop spans 15 amino acids. V lost 0 bases, J lost 8 bases, and 17 bases lay in between. Germline values: CDR1 SGHDT, CDR2 YYEEEE.

In regard to this clonotype: This may stem from a read error, because a much larger clone lies one nucleotide away. The chain uses TRBV3-1 and TRBJ2-7, with 9 bases aligning to TRBD2. The CDR3 extends over 18 amino acids. Germline V gene sequence: CDR1 LGHDT, CDR2 YNNKEL (reference sequence). DNA of the CDR3: TGTGTCAGCAGCCAAGATTCTGGGCTAGCGGGAATGGCCTACGAGCAGTACTTC. Translation gives CVSSQDSGLAGMAYEQYF.

This chain joins TRBV3-1 and TRBJ2-3; weak D call: TRBD2 (6 bases). The CDR3 sequence is 15 residues long. Germline V gene data show CDR1 as LGHDT and CDR2 as YNNKEL (reference sequence). The V end was cut by 7 bases, the J end by 4 bases, with 18 bases between. CDR3 DNA sequence: TGTGCCAGCAAAGAGGTAGCGGAAGGTTCAGATACGCAGTATTTT. Protein product: CASKEVAEGSDTQYF.

At least ten counts were recorded for this clonotype. The rearrangement uses TRBV12-3 or TRBV12-4 and TRBJ1-1; TRBD1 might be the D (6 bases). V was clipped by 4 bases and J by 3 bases, with 9 bases between them. The CDR3 runs to 13 residues. The CDR3 bases are TGTGCCAGCAGTTGGGGGGCTTACACTGAAGCTTTCTTT. As protein: CASSWGAYTEAFF.

The gene calls are TRBV5-5 and TRBJ2-3, with D perhaps assigned TRBD1 or TRBD2 (6 bases each). The CDR3 is 16 amino acids. Between the trimmed V and J ends, which lost 6 bases and 5 bases, there was a span of 22 bases. CDR1 is SGHKS, CDR2 YYEKEE, per germline (reference sequence). The CDR3 sequence is CASISDRGQGGDTQYF. CDR3 in DNA: TGTGCCAGCATCAGCGACCGGGGGCAGGGCGGAGATACGCAGTATTTT.

The V call is TRBV3-1, the J call TRBJ1-5; weak D call: TRBD1 (6 bases). Germline values: CDR1 LGHDT, CDR2 YNNKEL (reference sequence). The V and J ends lost 0 bases and 7 bases respectively, with 16 bases between them. CDR3 length: 16 amino acids. The CDR3 is CASSQEGRGVRQPQHF. The CDR3 DNA sequence: TGTGCCAGCAGCCAAGAGGGCAGGGGAGTTCGGCAGCCCCAGCATTTT.

V usage is TRBV6-1 and J usage is TRBJ1-2, with 8 bases identical to TRBD1. Looked up from germline, CDR1 is MNHNS and CDR2 is SASEGT. This CDR3 comprises 14 residues. V dropped 6 bases and J dropped 7; count of bases not matched to a gene: 10. The CDR3 sequence is CASRRTGIEGGYTF. In DNA form, the CDR3 reads TGTGCCAGCAGACGGACAGGGATTGAGGGTGGCTACACCTTC.

The CDR3 sequence is CASSPTVGTNTGELFF. The CDR3 nucleotides read TGTGCCAGCAGCCCCACAGTGGGGACGAACACCGGGGAGCTGTTTTTT. This chain joins TRBV11-2 and TRBJ2-2; D ambiguous. CDR3 length equals 16 residues. The V gene lost 5 bases and the J gene lost 0 bases, with 13 bases spanning the gap. The V gene's germline CDR1 is SGHAT and CDR2 FQNNGV. Complete variable domain (other parts from reference TRBV11-2 and TRBJ2-2): EAGVAQSPRYKIIEKRQSVAFWCNPISGHATLYWYQQILGQGPKLLIQFQNNGVVDDSQLPKDRFSAERLKGVDSTLKIQPAKLEDSAVYLCASSPTVGTNTGELFFGEGSRLTVL.

J is TRBJ2-3 and V is TRBV7-2; a weak D match, TRBD1 (6 bases). The CDR3 is made up of 13 amino acids. V lost 4 bases, J lost 4 bases, and 9 bases lay in between. The V gene's germline CDR1 is SGHTA and CDR2 FQGNSA. For the CDR3, the DNA is TGTGCCAGCAGCTCACAGGGCGCAGATACGCAGTATTTT. It translates to CASSSQGADTQYF.

The V gene is TRBV12-3 or TRBV12-4, the J gene TRBJ2-2; the D call may be TRBD1 or TRBD2 (7 bases each). V gave up 5 bases and J gave up 5 bases, with 21 bases separating them. This CDR3 comprises 17 residues. CDR3 sequence (DNA): TGTGCCAGCAGTGAACAGGGGAGGGCAGATGGGACCGGGGAGCTGTTTTTT. This sequence encodes CASSEQGRADGTGELFF.

This clonotype occurred many times. The chain employs TRBV30 and TRBJ1-5; TRBD1 matches at 7 bases. The CDR3 is 14 amino acids. J gave up 3 bases and V 4 bases, and 6 bases lay outside the gene matches. Germline-derived CDR1 and CDR2 are GTSNPN and SVGIG (reference sequence). The CDR3 loop reads CAWTGTEYNQPQHF. Written as DNA, the CDR3 is TGTGCCTGGACCGGGACAGAGTACAATCAGCCCCAGCATTTT.

In its sample, this clonotype was seen a few times. The chain links TRBV4-1 to TRBJ2-2; 9 bases map to TRBD1. This CDR3 spans 21 amino acids. The germline gives CDR1 MGHRA, CDR2 YSYEKL. V gave up 7 bases and J gave up 5 bases; unmatched junction bases: 26. CDR3 region: CASTRLNYGTGLRPQTGELFF. The CDR3 DNA reads TGCGCCAGCACCCGACTGAATTACGGGACAGGGCTTAGACCTCAAACCGGGGAGCTGTTTTTT.

This clonotype has at least ten counts. The chain is built from TRBV11-2 and TRBJ1-6; D remains ambiguous. Germline-derived CDR1 and CDR2 are SGHAT and FQNNGV. The germline V and J ends were trimmed by 1 base and 7 bases, with 11 bases remaining between them. The CDR3 length is 15 residues. The CDR3 DNA follows: TGTGCCAGCAGCTTAGCTAAGGTGGCGAATTCACCCCTCCACTTT. It encodes CASSLAKVANSPLHF. Together with reference TRBV11-2 and TRBJ1-6, the CDR3 gives the full variable domain: EAGVAQSPRYKIIEKRQSVAFWCNPISGHATLYWYQQILGQGPKLLIQFQNNGVVDDSQLPKDRFSAERLKGVDSTLKIQPAKLEDSAVYLCASSLAKVANSPLHFGNGTRLTVT.

This clonotype was seen at least ten times. J is TRBJ2-2 and V is TRBV13; tentative D call: TRBD2 (6 bases). CDR3 size: 12 residues. Germline CDR1 reads PRHDT; CDR2 reads FYEKMQ (reference sequence). Trimming cost V 4 bases and J 9 bases, with 9 bases left between them. This CDR3 is CASSYLARELFF. The CDR3 coding sequence is TGTGCCAGCAGCTATCTAGCGCGGGAGCTGTTTTTT.

As concerns this clonotype: A much larger clonotype is one base distant, so this may be a read error. The chain links TRBV12-3 or TRBV12-4 to TRBJ1-1; 9 nucleotides agree with TRBD1. The CDR3 sequence is 15 residues long. CDR3 in DNA: TGTGCCAGGAGTTCGCGGACAGGGGTGGGCACTGAAGCTTTCTTT. It codes for CARSSRTGVGTEAFF.